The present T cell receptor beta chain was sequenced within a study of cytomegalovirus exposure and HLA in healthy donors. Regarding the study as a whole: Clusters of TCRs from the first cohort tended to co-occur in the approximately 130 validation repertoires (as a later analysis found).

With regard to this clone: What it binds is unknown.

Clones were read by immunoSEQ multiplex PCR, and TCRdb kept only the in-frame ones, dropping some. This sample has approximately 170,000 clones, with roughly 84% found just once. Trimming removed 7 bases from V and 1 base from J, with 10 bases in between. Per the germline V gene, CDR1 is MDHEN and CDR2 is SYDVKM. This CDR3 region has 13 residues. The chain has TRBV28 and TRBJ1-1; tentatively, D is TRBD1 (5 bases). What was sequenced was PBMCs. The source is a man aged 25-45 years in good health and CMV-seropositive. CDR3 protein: CASNGGANTEAFF. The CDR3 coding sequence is TGTGCCAGCAATGGTGGGGCGAACACTGAAGCTTTCTTT. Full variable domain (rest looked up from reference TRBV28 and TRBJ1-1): DVKVTQSSRYLVKRTGEKVFLECVQDMDHENMFWYRQDPGLGLRLIYFSYDVKMKEKGDIPEGYSVSREKKERFSLILESASTNQTSMYLCASNGGANTEAFFGQGTRLTVV.